This entry concerns a single TCR beta chain. The CDR3 consists of 13 residues. Germline CDR1 is LNHDA and CDR2 is SQIVND (reference sequence). Trimming removed 5 bases at V and 4 bases at J, with 9 bases between. This record belongs to a study of blood T cell repertoires in COVID-19. Study-level information: COVID-19 samples collected from the United States, Italy and Spain covered acute and convalescent phases. PBMCs, B-cell-depleted T cells, or T cells provided the cDNA or gDNA that made up the material.

Original analysis: Amplification of reference gene primers provided the estimated nucleated cell counts. This table comes from immunoSEQ multiplex PCR, and its TCRdb copy is limited to in-frame clones, with some not included. V and J calls and clone size are copied from that table; D and trimming were computed from the DNA. Counted here are approximately 390,000 clones, 90% occurring once; the ten biggest clones make up 6.5% to 7%. Material for sequencing was peripheral blood. J is TRBJ2-1 and V is TRBV19; TRBD2 is a possible D gene (5 bases). The origin of this receptor is a man aged 18 to 29 with active or convalescent COVID-19. The CDR3 reads CASSSSGYNEQFF. The CDR3 coding sequence is TGTGCCAGTAGTTCGAGCGGATACAATGAGCAGTTCTTC.